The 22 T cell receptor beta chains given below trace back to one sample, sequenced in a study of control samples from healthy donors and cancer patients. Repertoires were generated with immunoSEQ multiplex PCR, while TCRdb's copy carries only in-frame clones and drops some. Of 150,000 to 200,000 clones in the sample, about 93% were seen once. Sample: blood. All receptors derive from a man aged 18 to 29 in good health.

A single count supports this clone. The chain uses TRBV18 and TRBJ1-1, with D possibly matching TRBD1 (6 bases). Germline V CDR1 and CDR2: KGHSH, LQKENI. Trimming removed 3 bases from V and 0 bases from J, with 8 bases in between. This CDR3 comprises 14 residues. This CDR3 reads CASSPQGLNTEAFF. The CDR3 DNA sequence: TGTGCCAGCTCACCTCAGGGGTTGAACACTGAAGCTTTCTTT. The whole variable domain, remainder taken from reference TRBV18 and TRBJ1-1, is NAGVMQNPRHLVRRRGQEARLRCSPMKGHSHVYWYRQLPEEGLKFMVYLQKENIIDESGMPKERFSAEFPKEGPSILRIQQVVRGDSAAYFCASSPQGLNTEAFFGQGTRLTVV.

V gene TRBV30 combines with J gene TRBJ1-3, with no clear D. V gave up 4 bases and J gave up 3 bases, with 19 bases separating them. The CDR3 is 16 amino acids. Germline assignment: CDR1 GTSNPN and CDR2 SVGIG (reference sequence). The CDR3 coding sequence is TGTGCCTGGACGTTTGGCGGAATTGCTAATGGAAACACCATATATTTT. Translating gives CAWTFGGIANGNTIYF.

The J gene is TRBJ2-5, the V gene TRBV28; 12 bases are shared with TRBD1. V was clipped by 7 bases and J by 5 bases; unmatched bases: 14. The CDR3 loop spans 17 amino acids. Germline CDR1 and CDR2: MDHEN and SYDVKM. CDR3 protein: CASTPSLGQGARETQYF. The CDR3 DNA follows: TGTGCCAGCACCCCCTCGTTGGGACAGGGGGCGCGGGAGACCCAGTACTTC.

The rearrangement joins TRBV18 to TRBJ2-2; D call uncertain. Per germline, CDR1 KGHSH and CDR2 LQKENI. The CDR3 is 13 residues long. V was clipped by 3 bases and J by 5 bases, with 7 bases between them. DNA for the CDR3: TGTGCCAGCTCACCCCGATCAACCGGGGAGCTGTTTTTT. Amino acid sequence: CASSPRSTGELFF.

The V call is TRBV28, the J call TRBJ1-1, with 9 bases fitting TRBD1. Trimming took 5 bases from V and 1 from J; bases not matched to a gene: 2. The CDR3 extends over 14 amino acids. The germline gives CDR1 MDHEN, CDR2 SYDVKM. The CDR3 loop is CASSPGQGNTEAFF. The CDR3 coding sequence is TGTGCCAGCAGTCCGGGACAGGGGAACACTGAAGCTTTCTTT.

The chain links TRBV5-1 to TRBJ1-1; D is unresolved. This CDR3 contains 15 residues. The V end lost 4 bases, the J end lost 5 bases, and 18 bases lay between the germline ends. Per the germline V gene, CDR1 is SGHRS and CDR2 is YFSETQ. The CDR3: CASSPSGGGGTEAFF. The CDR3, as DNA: TGCGCCAGCAGCCCCTCAGGAGGCGGCGGGACTGAAGCTTTCTTT.

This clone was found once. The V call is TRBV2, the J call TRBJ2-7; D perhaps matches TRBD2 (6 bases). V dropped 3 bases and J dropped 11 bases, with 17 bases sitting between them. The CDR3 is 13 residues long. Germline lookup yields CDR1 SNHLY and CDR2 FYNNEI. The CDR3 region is CASSEGLPQGEYF. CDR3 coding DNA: TGTGCCAGCAGTGAGGGACTCCCCCAAGGGGAGTACTTC.

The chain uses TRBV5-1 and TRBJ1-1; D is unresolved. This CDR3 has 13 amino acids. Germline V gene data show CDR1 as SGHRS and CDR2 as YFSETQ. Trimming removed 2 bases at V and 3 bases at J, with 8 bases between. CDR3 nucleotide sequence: TGCGCCAGCAGCTTCGGTGTGGACACTGAAGCTTTCTTT. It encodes CASSFGVDTEAFF. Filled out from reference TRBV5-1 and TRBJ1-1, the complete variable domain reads KAGVTQTPRYLIKTRGQQVTLSCSPISGHRSVSWYQQTPGQGLQFLFEYFSETQRNKGNFPGRFSGRQFSNSRSEMNVSTLELGDSALYLCASSFGVDTEAFFGQGTRLTVV.

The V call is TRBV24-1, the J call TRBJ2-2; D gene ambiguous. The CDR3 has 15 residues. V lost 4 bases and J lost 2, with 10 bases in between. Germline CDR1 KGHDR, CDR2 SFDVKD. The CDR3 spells CATSEWGSNTGELFF. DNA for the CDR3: TGTGCCACCAGTGAGTGGGGTTCTAACACCGGGGAGCTGTTTTTT.

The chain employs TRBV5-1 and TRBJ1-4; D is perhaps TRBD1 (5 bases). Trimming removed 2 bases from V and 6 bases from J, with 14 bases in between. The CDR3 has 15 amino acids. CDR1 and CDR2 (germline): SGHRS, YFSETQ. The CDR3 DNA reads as TGCGCCAGCAGCTTTGGGGTAGGGGTGGATGAAAAACTGTTTTTT. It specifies CASSFGVGVDEKLFF.

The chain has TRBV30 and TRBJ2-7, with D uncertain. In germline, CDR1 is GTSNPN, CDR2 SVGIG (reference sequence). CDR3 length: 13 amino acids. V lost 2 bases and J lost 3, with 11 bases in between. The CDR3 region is CAWSPTRVYEQYF. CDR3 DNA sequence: TGTGCCTGGAGTCCGACAAGGGTCTACGAGCAGTACTTC.

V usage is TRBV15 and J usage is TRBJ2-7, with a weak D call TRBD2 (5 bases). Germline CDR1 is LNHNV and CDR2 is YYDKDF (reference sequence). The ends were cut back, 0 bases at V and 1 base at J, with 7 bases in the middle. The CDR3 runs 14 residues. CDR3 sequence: CATSRDGDSYEQYF. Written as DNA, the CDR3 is TGTGCCACCAGCAGAGACGGGGATTCCTACGAGCAGTACTTC.

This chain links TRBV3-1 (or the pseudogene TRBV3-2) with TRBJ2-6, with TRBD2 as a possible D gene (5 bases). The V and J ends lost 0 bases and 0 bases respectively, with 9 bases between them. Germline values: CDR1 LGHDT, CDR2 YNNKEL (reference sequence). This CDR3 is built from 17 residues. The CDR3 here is CASSQDPGSSGANVLTF. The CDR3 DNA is TGTGCCAGCAGCCAAGATCCGGGGAGCTCTGGGGCCAACGTCCTGACTTTC.

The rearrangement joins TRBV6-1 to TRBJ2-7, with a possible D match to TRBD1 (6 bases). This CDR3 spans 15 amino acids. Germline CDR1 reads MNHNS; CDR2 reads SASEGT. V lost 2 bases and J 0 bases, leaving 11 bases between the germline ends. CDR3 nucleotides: TGTGCCAGCAGTGAATCGCCAGGGGACTCCTACGAGCAGTACTTC. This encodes CASSESPGDSYEQYF.

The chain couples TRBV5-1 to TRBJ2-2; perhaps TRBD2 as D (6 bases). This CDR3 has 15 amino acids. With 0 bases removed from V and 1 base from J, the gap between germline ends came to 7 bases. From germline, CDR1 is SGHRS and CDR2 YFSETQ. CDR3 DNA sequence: TGCGCCAGCAGCTTGGGGGAGGAGAACACCGGGGAGCTGTTTTTT. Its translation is CASSLGEENTGELFF. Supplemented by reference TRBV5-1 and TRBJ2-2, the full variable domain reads KAGVTQTPRYLIKTRGQQVTLSCSPISGHRSVSWYQQTPGQGLQFLFEYFSETQRNKGNFPGRFSGRQFSNSRSEMNVSTLELGDSALYLCASSLGEENTGELFFGEGSRLTVL.

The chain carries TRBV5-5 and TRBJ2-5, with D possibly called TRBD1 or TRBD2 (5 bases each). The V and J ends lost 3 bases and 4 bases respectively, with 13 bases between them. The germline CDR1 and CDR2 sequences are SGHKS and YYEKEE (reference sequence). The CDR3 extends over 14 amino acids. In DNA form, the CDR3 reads TGTGCCAGCAGCTGGGACCCTCGACCAGAGACCCAGTACTTC. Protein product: CASSWDPRPETQYF.

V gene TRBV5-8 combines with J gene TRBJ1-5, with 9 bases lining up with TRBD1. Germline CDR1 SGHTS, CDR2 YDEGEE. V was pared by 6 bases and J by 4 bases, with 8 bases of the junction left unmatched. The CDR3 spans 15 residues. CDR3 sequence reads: CASNLRDRDNQPQHF. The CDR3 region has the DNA TGTGCCAGCAACCTCCGGGACAGGGATAATCAGCCCCAGCATTTT. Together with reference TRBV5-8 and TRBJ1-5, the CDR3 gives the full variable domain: EAGVTQSPTHLIKTRGQQATLRCSPISGHTSVYWYQQALGLGLQFLLWYDEGEERNRGNFPPRFSGRQFPNYSSELNVNALELEDSALYLCASNLRDRDNQPQHFGDGTRLSIL.

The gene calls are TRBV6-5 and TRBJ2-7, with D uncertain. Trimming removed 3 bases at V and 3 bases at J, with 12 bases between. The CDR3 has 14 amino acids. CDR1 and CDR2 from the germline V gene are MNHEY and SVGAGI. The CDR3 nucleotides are TGTGCCAGCAGTTATGGTCCGGCCTACTACGAGCAGTACTTC. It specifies CASSYGPAYYEQYF.

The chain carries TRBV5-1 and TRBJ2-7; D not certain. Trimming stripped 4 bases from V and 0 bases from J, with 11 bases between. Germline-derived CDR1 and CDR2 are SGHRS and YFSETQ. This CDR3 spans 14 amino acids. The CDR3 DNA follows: TGCGCCAGCAGCGCCCGACTTGACTCCTACGAGCAGTACTTC. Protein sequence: CASSARLDSYEQYF.

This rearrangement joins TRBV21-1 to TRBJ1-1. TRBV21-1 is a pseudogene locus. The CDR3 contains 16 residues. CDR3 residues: CASNGSPTNLNTEAFF. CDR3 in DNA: TGTGCCAGCAACGGGAGTCCGACCAATTTAAACACTGAAGCTTTCTTT.

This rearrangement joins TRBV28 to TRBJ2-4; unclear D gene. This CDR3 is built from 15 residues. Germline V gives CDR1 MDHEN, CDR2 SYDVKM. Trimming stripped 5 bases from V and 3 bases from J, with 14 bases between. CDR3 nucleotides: TGTGCCAGCAGTAAAGTGATTTCCGGCAAAAACATTCAGTACTTC. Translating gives CASSKVISGKNIQYF.

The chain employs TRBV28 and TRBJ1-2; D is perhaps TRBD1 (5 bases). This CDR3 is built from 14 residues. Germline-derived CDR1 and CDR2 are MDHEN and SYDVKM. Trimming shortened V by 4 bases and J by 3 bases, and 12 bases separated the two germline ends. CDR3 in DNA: TGTGCCAGCAGTTGGGCAGGGTTTGACTATGGCTACACCTTC. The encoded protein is CASSWAGFDYGYTF.